This paragraph covers one TCR beta chain sequence. As yet, its antigen is unknown. The CDR3 sequence is 15 residues long. The germline gives CDR1 SGHRS, CDR2 YFSETQ. Trimming took 1 base from V and 8 from J; bases not matched to a gene: 4. The data originate from a study of CD8 T cells in ankylosing spondylitis. Findings and caveats of the study: In peripheral blood, disease-linked CD8+ clones occurred at relatively low frequencies. Reports of some motif variants in reactive arthritis synovial fluid and blood predate this one. Disease-linked clones reportedly showed significant enrichment in matched ankylosing spondylitis synovial fluid. Ankylosing spondylitis blood appeared to be characterized by a TCR beta motif of 7 to 9 highly homologous variants.

Quantitative barcoded 5'-RACE was used to prepare TCR beta libraries. TCRdb used MiXCR to reprocess the 5' RACE reads, holding one entry per CDR3 protein. The sample shows 350,000 or so distinct CDR3 sequences, 7% to 9% of them seen only once. The sequenced material came from blood, either unsorted or a sorted T cell fraction (not recorded which). The rearrangement uses TRBV5-1 and TRBJ2-1; 12 bases line up with TRBD2. The clonotype comes from a male donor with ankylosing spondylitis. CDR3: CASSLWLAGGDEQFF. The CDR3 coding sequence is TGCGCCAGCAGCTTGTGGCTAGCGGGAGGGGATGAGCAGTTCTTC.